Below are 9 T cell receptor beta chains sequenced from a single sample in a study of blood T cell repertoires in COVID-19. Clones were sequenced by immunoSEQ multiplex PCR, and TCRdb holds only the in-frame ones, with some missing. This table has some 12,000 clones, 85% to 95% appearing once. The sequenced material came from peripheral blood. All receptors derive from a woman between 65 and 79 years old with active COVID-19.

This clone appeared a single time. V usage is TRBV5-1 and J usage is TRBJ2-3; perhaps TRBD2 as D (5 bases). From germline, CDR1 is SGHRS and CDR2 YFSETQ. CDR3 length: 13 residues. V was cut by 0 bases and J by 5 bases, with 7 bases left in between. The CDR3 is CASSLAGIDTQYF. CDR3 nucleotides: TGCGCCAGCAGCTTGGCCGGGATAGATACGCAGTATTTT.

The chain recombines TRBV6-5 with TRBJ1-1, with 7 bases aligning to TRBD1. Germline V gene sequence: CDR1 MNHEY, CDR2 SVGAGI. Losses at the gene ends were 6 bases for V and 0 bases for J; bases not matched to a gene: 4. The CDR3 is 14 residues long. The CDR3 DNA is TGTGCCAGCAGCCCGGGGACAGTGAACACTGAAGCTTTCTTT. Translated, it gives CASSPGTVNTEAFF.

The chain is built from TRBV7-2 and TRBJ1-1; a possible D gene is TRBD1 (5 bases). The V gene's germline CDR1 is SGHTA and CDR2 FQGNSA. V lost 3 bases and J 4 bases, leaving 12 bases between the germline ends. The CDR3 has 14 residues. CDR3 residues: CASSFSAGFTEAFF. The CDR3 nucleotides are TGTGCCAGCAGCTTTTCGGCAGGGTTCACTGAAGCTTTCTTT. The whole variable domain, filled in from reference TRBV7-2 and TRBJ1-1, reads GAGVSQSPSNKVTEKGKDVELRCDPISGHTALYWYRQSLGQGLEFLIYFQGNSAPDKSGLPSDRFSAERTGGSVSTLTIQRTQQEDSAVYLCASSFSAGFTEAFFGQGTRLTVV.

CDR3 bases: TGCGCCAGCAGGGGACTAGCGGGAGTGGAGACCCAGTACTTC. Encoded protein: CASRGLAGVETQYF. V usage is TRBV5-1 and J usage is TRBJ2-5, with TRBD2 identical over 14 bases. V shed 5 bases and J 5 bases; nucleotides not matched to a gene: 2. Germline-derived CDR1 and CDR2 are SGHRS and YFSETQ. This CDR3 has 14 residues. The full variable domain, with the rest looked up from reference TRBV5-1 and TRBJ2-5, is KAGVTQTPRYLIKTRGQQVTLSCSPISGHRSVSWYQQTPGQGLQFLFEYFSETQRNKGNFPGRFSGRQFSNSRSEMNVSTLELGDSALYLCASRGLAGVETQYFGPGTRLLVL.

The chain employs TRBV19 and TRBJ2-1; 7 positions match TRBD1. Germline V CDR1 and CDR2: LNHDA, SQIVND (reference sequence). Unmatched junction bases numbered 2, after V lost 4 bases and J lost 8 bases. This CDR3 is built from 12 residues. The CDR3 coding sequence is TGTGCCAGTAGTACACAGGGGTATGAGCAGTTCTTC. Amino acids: CASSTQGYEQFF.

V and J are TRBV18 and TRBJ1-1, with D possibly TRBD1 on 5 matching bases. Trimming took 3 bases from V and 2 from J, leaving 16 bases between them. Germline V gene data show CDR1 as KGHSH and CDR2 as LQKENI. The CDR3 extends over 16 amino acids. CDR3 in amino acids: CASSPDEGLSNTEAFF. The DNA for the CDR3 is TGTGCCAGCTCACCGGACGAGGGACTTTCCAACACTGAAGCTTTCTTT.

The chain is built from TRBV5-1 and TRBJ2-4; TRBD1 matches 11 bases. V dropped 2 bases and J dropped 0; count of bases not matched to a gene: 4. The CDR3 covers 17 residues. Per germline, CDR1 SGHRS and CDR2 YFSETQ. This chain's CDR3 is CASSFQGQGGAKNIQYF. As DNA, the CDR3 is TGCGCCAGCAGCTTCCAGGGACAGGGGGGAGCCAAAAACATTCAGTACTTC. Together with reference TRBV5-1 and TRBJ2-4, the CDR3 gives the full variable domain: KAGVTQTPRYLIKTRGQQVTLSCSPISGHRSVSWYQQTPGQGLQFLFEYFSETQRNKGNFPGRFSGRQFSNSRSEMNVSTLELGDSALYLCASSFQGQGGAKNIQYFGAGTRLSVL.

The gene calls are TRBV4-1 and TRBJ2-1; the D is unclear. Between the trimmed V and J ends, which lost 4 bases and 2 bases, there was a span of 9 bases. There are 14 residues in the CDR3. CDR1 MGHRA and CDR2 YSYEKL come from the germline V gene. The CDR3 DNA reads TGCGCCAGCAGCCTGCCTAGAGCCTACAATGAGCAGTTCTTC. The encoded protein is CASSLPRAYNEQFF.

V and J are TRBV3-1 (or the pseudogene TRBV3-2) and TRBJ2-1; weak D call: TRBD1 (8 bases). The germline gives CDR1 LGHDT, CDR2 YNNKEL (reference sequence). V lost 4 bases and J 0 bases, leaving 25 bases between the germline ends. This CDR3 is 20 amino acids long. CDR3 nucleotide sequence: TGTGCCAGCAGCCGTCAGCGGGACAGGAGGTGGGAGGCCTCCTACAATGAGCAGTTCTTC. This sequence encodes CASSRQRDRRWEASYNEQFF.